These 10 T cell receptor beta chains were sequenced from one sample in a study of CD8 T cells in Susac syndrome. The RNA input was roughly 0.45 to 1 ug, and it was reverse transcribed with random hexamers. TCRdb reprocessed the immunoSEQ multiplex PCR reads via MiXCR and lists one record per CDR3 protein. The sample comprises 400,000 or so distinct CDR3 sequences, 85% of which are singletons, and under 0.15% rests with the top ten. Sequencing was done on a sample of CD8+ T cells from PBMCs. The receptors originated from a human donor with multiple sclerosis.

The chain has TRBV7-8 and TRBJ2-3, with TRBD1 matching 8 bases. The J segment lost 1 base and the V segment lost 5 bases, leaving 5 bases of the junction unmatched. This CDR3 region has 15 residues. Germline CDR1 is SGHVS and CDR2 is FQNEAQ. In DNA, the CDR3 is TGTGCCAGCAGCACAGGACAGGGAGGCACAGATACGCAGTATTTT. Its protein is CASSTGQGGTDTQYF.

This chain uses TRBV27 with TRBJ2-1; D call uncertain. The CDR3 sequence is 14 residues long. Looked up from germline, CDR1 is MNHEY and CDR2 is SMNVEV (reference sequence). Trimming took off 6 bases at V and 1 base at J, with 10 bases between the two ends. CDR3 bases: TGTGCCAGCAGCCCGACTGTGTCCTACAATGAGCAGTTCTTC. Translating gives CASSPTVSYNEQFF.

The CDR3 sequence is CAIREEGTAEAFF. Written as DNA, the CDR3 is TGTGCCATCAGAGAGGAGGGGACAGCTGAAGCTTTCTTT. The chain combines TRBV10-3 with TRBJ1-1, with TRBD1 identical over 7 bases. With 6 bases clipped from V and 6 bases from J, the junction kept 7 bases outside the gene matches. Germline V gene sequence: CDR1 ENHRY, CDR2 SYGVKD. The length of the CDR3 is 13 residues.

J is TRBJ2-7 and V is TRBV10-3; D not certain. Germline loops: CDR1 ENHRY, CDR2 SYGVKD. V was cut by 4 bases and J by 4 bases, with 11 bases left in between. CDR3 length: 13 amino acids. The CDR3 DNA reads as TGTGCCATCAGTGCCCCTAGTAATTACGAGCAGTACTTC. Its protein product is CAISAPSNYEQYF.

This rearrangement joins TRBV14 to TRBJ1-1; D perhaps matches TRBD1 (6 bases). Trimming took 3 bases from V and 8 from J, leaving 16 bases between them. Germline V gives CDR1 SGHDN, CDR2 FVKESK. The CDR3 is made up of 14 amino acids. The CDR3 loop is CASSQDLPGTEAFF. As DNA, the CDR3 is TGTGCCAGCAGCCAGGATTTACCCGGGACAGAAGCTTTCTTT.

This chain uses TRBV28 with TRBJ2-4, with TRBD1 identical over 7 bases. CDR1 is MDHEN and CDR2 is SYDVKM in the germline V gene. The ends lost 10 bases at V and 3 bases at J; junction bases unmatched: 9. This CDR3 is built from 14 residues. The CDR3 is CATNRGRYKNIQYF. CDR3 sequence (DNA): TGTGCCACCAACAGGGGTCGGTACAAAAACATTCAGTACTTC.

The chain carries TRBV7-9 and TRBJ1-5; D might be TRBD1 (5 bases). CDR3 size: 13 residues. Trimming cost V 5 bases and J 5 bases, with 10 bases left between them. CDR1 is SEHNR and CDR2 is FQNEAQ in the germline V gene (reference sequence). The CDR3 is CASSHGAYQPQHF. The CDR3, as DNA: TGTGCCAGCAGCCACGGGGCTTATCAGCCCCAGCATTTT.

To note about this clonotype: At one boundary the junction diverges from the germline segment, which might be a read error. This rearrangement joins TRBV4-1 to TRBJ1-5; D perhaps matches TRBD1 (5 bases). The CDR3 runs 17 residues. Germline CDR1 is MGHRA and CDR2 is YSYEKL. DNA for the CDR3: TGCGCCAGCAGCCAAGTTTACCCAACAGGAGTCAATCAGCCCCAGCAATTT. Its protein is CASSQVYPTGVNQPQQF.

This chain joins TRBV6-1 and TRBJ1-2, with 9 bases lining up with TRBD1. Germline V gene data show CDR1 as MNHNS and CDR2 as SASEGT. After removal of 3 bases from V and 6 bases from J, the junction contained 8 bases not matched to a gene. This CDR3 has 15 amino acids. The CDR3 DNA reads as TGTGCCAGCAGTGATGTCACAGGGGGCGTCCATGGCTACACCTTC. This encodes CASSDVTGGVHGYTF.

The J gene is TRBJ2-7, the V gene TRBV27; D assignment may be TRBD1 or TRBD2 (5 bases each). Germline-derived CDR1 and CDR2 are MNHEY and SMNVEV (reference sequence). This CDR3 region has 16 residues. The V and J ends lost 2 bases and 1 base respectively, with 15 bases between them. The CDR3 nucleotides are TGTGCCAGCAGTTTAGCCGGGACCGATACTTCCTACGAGCAGTACTTC. Protein product: CASSLAGTDTSYEQYF.